This TCR beta chain emerged from a study of TIL therapy for anti-PD-1-resistant metastatic lung cancer. Time point reported: pre-treatment sample, taken before nivolumab and TIL therapy. This was the immunoSEQ v3 assay. Assay: immunoSEQ multiplex PCR; the TCRdb copy retains only in-frame clones and omits some. The sample yields about 50,000 clones, roughly 85% seen once. The V segment lost 2 bases and the J segment 9 bases; nucleotides outside the gene matches: 15. There are 17 residues in the CDR3. Germline assignment: CDR1 SGHNT and CDR2 YENEEA. General observations from the study: TIL clonotype persistence in blood showed no apparent association with response.

For this clone: As yet, its antigen is unknown.

The material sequenced was blood, taken at baseline. This chain joins TRBV11-3 and TRBJ2-1, with 8 bases fitting TRBD1. The sequence was obtained from a person aged 30 to 80 with non-small cell lung cancer. The CDR3 DNA is TGTGCCAGCAGCTTATACAAGGGTCAGGGGGCGAAGGGTGAGCAGTTCTTC. Protein: CASSLYKGQGAKGEQFF.